The clone carrying this TCR beta chain came up a few times. Trimming took 6 bases from V and 0 from J; bases not matched to a gene: 9. CDR3 length equals 19 residues. Via MiXCR, TCRdb re-called the reads, giving one row per CDR3 protein. The table lists some 700,000 distinct CDR3 sequences, roughly a third of them singletons, with around 2.8% in the top ten. These data belong to a study of T cell repertoires in cytomegalovirus infection. Sequenced: PBMCs. This TCR derives from a human donor in good health (CMV status not recorded). Some clones in this sample may be carry-over from other donors' samples. This chain uses TRBV12-3 or TRBV12-4 with TRBJ2-6, with 12 positions matching TRBD2. The CDR3 sequence: CASRPEGLAGSSGANVLTF. In nucleotides, the CDR3 is TGTGCCAGCAGGCCAGAAGGACTAGCGGGAAGCTCTGGGGCCAACGTCCTGACTTTC.